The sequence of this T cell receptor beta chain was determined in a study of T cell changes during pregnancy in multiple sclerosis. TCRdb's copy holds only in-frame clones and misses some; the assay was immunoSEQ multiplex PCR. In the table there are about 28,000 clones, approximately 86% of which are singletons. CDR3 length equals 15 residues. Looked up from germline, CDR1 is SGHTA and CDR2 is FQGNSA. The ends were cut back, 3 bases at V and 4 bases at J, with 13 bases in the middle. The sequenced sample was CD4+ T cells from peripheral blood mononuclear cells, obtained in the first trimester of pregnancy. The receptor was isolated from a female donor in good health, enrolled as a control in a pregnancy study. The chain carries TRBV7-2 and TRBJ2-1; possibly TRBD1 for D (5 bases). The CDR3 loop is CASSFVTARYNEQFF. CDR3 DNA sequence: TGTGCCAGCAGCTTTGTGACAGCCCGATACAATGAGCAGTTCTTC.